The rows below give T cell receptor beta chains drawn from one sample of a study of blood T cell repertoires in COVID-19. Produced via immunoSEQ multiplex PCR; TCRdb's table is partial and in-frame only. In the table there are around 100,000 clones, 87% of which are singletons. The sequencing input was peripheral blood. The receptors were sampled from a human donor in a cohort sampled during active COVID-19. Each CDR3 is given with its conserved first and last residue. A D gene is named only where the DNA matches it firmly. Clone size is shown for a subset of rows, as once, few, many or a class of expanded clone.

J	V	size	D	DNA	CDR3
TRBJ2-3	TRBV18	-	TRBD2	TGTGCCAGCTCACCACCTAGGACTAGCGGGAGCACAGATACGCAGTATTTT	CASSPPRTSGSTDTQYF
TRBJ2-1	TRBV19	-	TRBD2	TGTGCCAGTAGAACTAGCGGGAGGGACAATGAGCAGTTCTTC	CASRTSGRDNEQFF
TRBJ2-5	TRBV7-2	-	-	TGTGCCAGCAGCTTGCGGGCTACCCAAGAGACCCAGTACTTC	CASSLRATQETQYF
TRBJ2-1	TRBV9	-	TRBD1	TGTGCCAGCAGCGTAGAACAGGGGGTTAACAATGAGCAGTTCTTC	CASSVEQGVNNEQFF
TRBJ1-1	TRBV4-1	-	-	TGCGCCAGCAGCCAAGTTCCCAGGGTGAACACTGAAGCTTTCTTT	CASSQVPRVNTEAFF
TRBJ2-5	TRBV3-1/TRBV3-2	-	TRBD2	TGTGCCAGCAGCCATATGAGCGGGGTACAAGAGACCCAGTACTTC	CASSHMSGVQETQYF
TRBJ1-2	TRBV28	-	TRBD1	TGTGCCAGCAGTTCCCCAGACAGGGGGGGCGGCTACACCTTC	CASSSPDRGGGYTF
TRBJ2-7	TRBV3-1/TRBV3-2	-	TRBD1	TGTGCCAGCAGCCATCTCGGACAGGGGTTCGACGAGCAGTACTTC	CASSHLGQGFDEQYF
TRBJ1-2	TRBV19	once	-	TGTGCCAGTAGTATAGATCGGTCGCAGGGATGGGGCTATGGCTACACCTTC	CASSIDRSQGWGYGYTF
TRBJ1-2	TRBV27	-	TRBD1	TGTGCCAGCAGTTTGTTATCCACCACAGGGGGTGCTAACTATGGCTACACCTTC	CASSLLSTTGGANYGYTF
TRBJ2-1	TRBV24-1	-	-	TGTGCCACCGGAAGGCGGGGCGGGTCCTACAATGAGCAGTTCTTC	CATGRRGGSYNEQFF
TRBJ1-2	TRBV3-1/TRBV3-2	-	TRBD1	TGTGCCAGCAGTCACAGGGGTTCTAACTATGGCTACACCTTC	CASSHRGSNYGYTF
TRBJ1-5	TRBV19	-	-	TGTGCCAGTAGTTACTCCGGGACACCTGACTATCAGCCCCAGCATTTT	CASSYSGTPDYQPQHF
TRBJ2-1	TRBV7-2	-	-	TGTGCCAGCAGCCCAAGCCCCCTGAGCTCCTACAATGAGCAGTTCTTC	CASSPSPLSSYNEQFF